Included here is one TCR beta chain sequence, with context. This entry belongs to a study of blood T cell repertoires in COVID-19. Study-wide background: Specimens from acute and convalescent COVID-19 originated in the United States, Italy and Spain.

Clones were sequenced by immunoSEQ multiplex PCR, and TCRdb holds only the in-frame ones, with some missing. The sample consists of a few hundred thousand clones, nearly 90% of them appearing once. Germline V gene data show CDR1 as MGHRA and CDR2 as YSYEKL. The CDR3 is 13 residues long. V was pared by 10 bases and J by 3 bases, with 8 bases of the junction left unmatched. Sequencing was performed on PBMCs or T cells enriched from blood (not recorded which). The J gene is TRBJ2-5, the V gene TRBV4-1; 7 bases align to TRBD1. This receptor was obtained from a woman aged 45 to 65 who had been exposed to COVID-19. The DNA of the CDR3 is TGCGCCACGTCACGGGGACAGAAAGAGACCCAGTACTTC. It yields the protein CATSRGQKETQYF.